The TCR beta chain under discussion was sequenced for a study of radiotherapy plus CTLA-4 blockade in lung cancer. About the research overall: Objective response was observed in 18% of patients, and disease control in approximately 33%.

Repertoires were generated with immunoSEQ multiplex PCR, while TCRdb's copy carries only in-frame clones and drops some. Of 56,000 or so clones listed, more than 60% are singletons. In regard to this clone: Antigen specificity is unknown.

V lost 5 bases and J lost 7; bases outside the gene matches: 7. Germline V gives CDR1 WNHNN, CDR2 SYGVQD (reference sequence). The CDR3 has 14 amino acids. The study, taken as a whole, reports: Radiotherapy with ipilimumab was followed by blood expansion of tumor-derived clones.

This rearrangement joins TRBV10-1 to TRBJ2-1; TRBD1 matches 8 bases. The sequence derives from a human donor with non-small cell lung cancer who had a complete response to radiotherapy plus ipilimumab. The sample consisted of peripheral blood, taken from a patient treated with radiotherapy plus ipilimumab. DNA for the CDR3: TGCGCCAGCAGTACAACCCGGGACAGGAATGAGCAGTTCTTC. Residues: CASSTTRDRNEQFF.